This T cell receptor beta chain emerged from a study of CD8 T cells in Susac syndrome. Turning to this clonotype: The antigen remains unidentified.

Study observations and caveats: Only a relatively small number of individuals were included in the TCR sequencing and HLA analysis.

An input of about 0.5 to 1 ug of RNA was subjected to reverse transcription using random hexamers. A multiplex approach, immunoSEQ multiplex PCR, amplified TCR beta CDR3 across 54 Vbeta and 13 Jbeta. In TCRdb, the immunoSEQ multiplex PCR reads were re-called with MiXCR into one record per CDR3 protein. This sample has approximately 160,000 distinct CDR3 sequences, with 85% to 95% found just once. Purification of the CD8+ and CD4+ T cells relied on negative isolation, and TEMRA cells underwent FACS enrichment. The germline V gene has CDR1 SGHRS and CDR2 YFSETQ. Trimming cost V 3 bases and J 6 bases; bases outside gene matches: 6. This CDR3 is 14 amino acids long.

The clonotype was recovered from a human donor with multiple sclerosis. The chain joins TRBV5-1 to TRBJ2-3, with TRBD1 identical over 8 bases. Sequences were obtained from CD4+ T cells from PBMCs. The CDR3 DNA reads TGCGCCAGCAGCTCCGGGACAGGAAGGGATACGCAGTATTTT. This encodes CASSSGTGRDTQYF.